A selection of T cell receptor beta chains follows, all from one sample in a study of blood T cell repertoires in COVID-19. Measured with immunoSEQ multiplex PCR; TCRdb has only the in-frame clones, and not every one. Of some 250,000 clones in the sample, roughly nine tenths were seen once. The specimen was PBMCs or T cells enriched from blood (not recorded which). These receptors were collected from a human donor in a cohort exposed to, infected with or recovered from COVID-19 (not recorded which). The donor label of this sample is uncertain. CDR3s include the opening cysteine and the closing phenylalanine or tryptophan. Each record gives: V gene, J gene, clone size, D gene, CDR3 protein, CDR3 DNA. A D gene is named only where the DNA matches it firmly. For some rows the clone size is stated as once, few or many, or as a class when expanded; others skip it.

TRBV10-3	TRBJ2-5	-	-	CAISERHQETQYF	TGTGCCATCAGTGAGAGACATCAAGAGACCCAGTACTTC
TRBV5-4	TRBJ2-5	-	TRBD2	CASSLVSGGSETQYF	TGTGCCAGCAGCTTGGTTAGCGGGGGGTCAGAGACCCAGTACTTC
TRBV5-8	TRBJ1-1	-	TRBD1	CASSSYRGLNTEAFF	TGTGCCAGCAGCTCCTACAGGGGGTTGAACACTGAAGCTTTCTTT
TRBV3-1/TRBV3-2	TRBJ1-2	few	-	CASSQSGYGYTF	TGTGCCAGCAGCCAATCCGGCTATGGCTACACCTTC
TRBV4-3	TRBJ1-2	-	-	CASSQDSGANYGYTF	TGCGCCAGCAGCCAAGATTCGGGAGCTAACTATGGCTACACCTTC
TRBV27	TRBJ1-5	-	-	CASSLPGQPQHF	TGTGCCAGCAGTCTCCCAGGTCAGCCCCAGCATTTT
TRBV11-2	TRBJ1-3	-	-	CASSSTWRGNTIYF	TGTGCCAGCAGCTCCACCTGGAGGGGAAACACCATATATTTT
TRBV10-2	TRBJ2-3	-	TRBD1	CASSPTGLTDTQYF	TGCGCCAGCAGTCCGACAGGGCTCACAGATACGCAGTATTTT
TRBV25-1	TRBJ1-4	-	TRBD1	CASSIQGANEKLFF	TGTGCCAGCAGTATACAGGGGGCAAATGAAAAACTGTTTTTT
TRBV20-1	TRBJ1-5	once	-	CSASFKARGNQPQHF	TGCAGTGCTAGTTTCAAGGCCCGGGGCAATCAGCCCCAGCATTTT
TRBV29-1	TRBJ1-2	-	-	CSVQGKGGYTF	TGCAGCGTGCAGGGGAAGGGCGGCTACACCTTC
TRBV7-9	TRBJ1-2	-	TRBD1	CASSLGTGRVGYTF	TGTGCCAGCAGCTTAGGGACAGGGAGAGTTGGCTACACCTTC
TRBV15	TRBJ2-2	-	-	CATSRDRAGAPTGELFF	TGTGCCACCAGCAGAGATCGGGCAGGGGCCCCGACCGGGGAGCTGTTTTTT
TRBV2	TRBJ1-1	-	-	CASKSSSMNTEAFF	TGTGCCAGCAAATCCTCCAGTATGAACACTGAAGCTTTCTTT
TRBV6-5	TRBJ1-4	-	TRBD1	CASRPGTGDEKLFF	TGTGCCAGCAGGCCCGGGACAGGGGATGAAAAACTGTTTTTT
TRBV9	TRBJ1-5	-	-	CASSAGVQQPQHF	TGTGCCAGCAGTGCAGGGGTTCAACAGCCCCAGCATTTT
TRBV2	TRBJ2-5	-	TRBD2	CASSPTVRRGETQYF	TGTGCCAGCAGTCCGACAGTCCGGCGGGGGGAGACCCAGTACTTC
TRBV4-1	TRBJ2-1	once	TRBD2	CASTPSGGAYNEQFF	TGCGCCAGCACCCCAAGCGGGGGGGCCTACAATGAGCAGTTCTTC
TRBV28	TRBJ2-2	-	TRBD2	CASSLTSDYTGELFF	TGTGCCAGCAGTTTAACTAGCGACTACACCGGGGAGCTGTTTTTT
TRBV5-1	TRBJ2-7	few	-	CASSIPTDTFSYEQYF	TGCGCCAGCAGCATTCCCACCGACACCTTCTCCTACGAGCAGTACTTC
TRBV18	TRBJ2-7	-	-	CASSPGSGERYEQYF	TGTGCCAGCTCACCAGGCTCCGGGGAACGGTACGAGCAGTACTTC
TRBV2	TRBJ1-1	-	-	CASSEPGTGLNTEAFF	TGTGCCAGCAGTGAACCAGGTACGGGATTGAACACTGAAGCTTTCTTT
TRBV9	TRBJ2-3	-	TRBD2	CASSPRGTSGGYTDTQYF	TGTGCCAGCAGCCCCCGAGGGACTAGCGGGGGGTACACAGATACGCAGTATTTT
TRBV6-2/TRBV6-3	TRBJ1-4	once	TRBD1	CASSSPGQGYEKLFF	TGTGCCAGCAGTTCTCCGGGACAGGGTTACGAAAAACTGTTTTTT
TRBV10-3	TRBJ1-1	-	TRBD1	CAIRGQAGTEAFF	TGTGCCATCAGAGGACAGGCGGGCACTGAAGCTTTCTTT
TRBV6-1	TRBJ2-3	-	TRBD2	CASSEWDSGGADTQYF	TGTGCCAGCAGTGAATGGGATAGCGGGGGGGCAGATACGCAGTATTTT
TRBV4-2	TRBJ1-1	-	-	CASSQASGRHTEAFF	TGTGCCAGCAGCCAAGCATCGGGAAGGCACACTGAAGCTTTCTTT
TRBV7-9	TRBJ1-4	-	-	CASSYPANEKLFF	TGTGCCAGCAGCTACCCAGCTAATGAAAAACTGTTTTTT
TRBV6-5	TRBJ1-1	-	-	CASKVTGMTFF	TGTGCCAGCAAGGTGACCGGGATGACTTTCTTT
TRBV19	TRBJ1-1	-	-	CASSISGEAFF	TGTGCCAGTAGTATATCGGGTGAAGCTTTCTTT
TRBV7-9	TRBJ2-3	-	-	CASSLALSTDTQYF	TGTGCCAGCAGCTTAGCGCTAAGCACAGATACGCAGTATTTT
TRBV6-1	TRBJ1-4	once	-	CASSERGHTNEKLFF	TGTGCCAGCAGTGAGCGAGGGCATACTAATGAAAAACTGTTTTTT
TRBV9	TRBJ1-3	-	-	CASGLRGTFYGGSGNTIYF	TGTGCCAGCGGCCTCCGGGGAACCTTCTACGGGGGATCTGGAAACACCATATATTTT